The 5 T cell receptor beta chains below were found in one sample sequenced in a study of blood T cell repertoires in COVID-19. Profiled with immunoSEQ multiplex PCR; TCRdb holds only in-frame clones, not every one. The table shows approximately 270,000 clones, with 70% to 90% occurring only once. The specimen sequenced was peripheral blood. Receptors were obtained from a man aged 18 to 29 with active or convalescent COVID-19.

The rearrangement joins TRBV5-4 to TRBJ1-1; TRBD1 matches at 7 bases. Per the germline V gene, CDR1 is SGHNT and CDR2 is YYREEE (reference sequence). Trimming cost V 4 bases and J 0 bases; bases outside gene matches: 6. This CDR3 has 15 amino acids. CDR3 DNA: TGTGCCAGCAGCACGGGACAGACCATGAACACTGAAGCTTTCTTT. Its protein is CASSTGQTMNTEAFF.

This rearrangement joins TRBV5-1 to TRBJ2-7, with unresolved D. Germline V lookup: CDR1 SGHRS, CDR2 YFSETQ. The ends were cut back, 0 bases at V and 6 bases at J, with 10 bases in the middle. The length of the CDR3 is 13 residues. The CDR3 sequence is CASSLDPSGEQYF. CDR3 coding DNA: TGCGCCAGCAGCTTGGATCCCTCGGGCGAGCAGTACTTC.

This clone was detected only a few times. The chain is built from TRBV6-2 or TRBV6-3 and TRBJ1-1; D is possibly TRBD1 (5 bases). Looked up from germline, CDR1 is MNHEY and CDR2 is SVGEGT. The CDR3 is 15 amino acids. Between the trimmed V and J ends, which lost 5 bases and 1 base, there was a span of 14 bases. The CDR3 loop reads CASSGDSARNTEAFF. The CDR3 coding sequence is TGTGCCAGCAGTGGAGACAGTGCGAGGAACACTGAAGCTTTCTTT.

The rearrangement uses TRBV6-1 and TRBJ1-2; D perhaps matches TRBD1 (6 bases). CDR1 is MNHNS, CDR2 SASEGT, per germline. Trimming cost V 2 bases and J 2 bases, with 9 bases left between them. This CDR3 region has 14 residues. As DNA, the CDR3 is TGTGCCAGCAGTGAATCGGGGGGCAACTATGGCTACACCTTC. Its protein product is CASSESGGNYGYTF.

This rearrangement joins TRBV4-3 to TRBJ1-1; no firm D call. CDR1 is LGHNA and CDR2 is YSLEER in the germline V gene. V was trimmed by 0 bases and J by 9 bases, leaving 14 bases between them. This CDR3 region has 14 residues. The CDR3 here is CASSQEETGEKAFF. CDR3 DNA sequence: TGCGCCAGCAGCCAAGAAGAGACGGGTGAAAAAGCTTTCTTT.